This T cell receptor (beta chain) was sequenced during a study of T cells in Graves' hyperthyroidism and ophthalmopathy. TCR beta CDR3 sequences were amplified from RNA transcripts. First-round RT-PCR targeting the TCR CDR3 was performed with the HTBI primer set. TCRdb re-derived calls from the multiplex PCR reads in MiXCR, one entry per CDR3 protein. The sample has hundreds of thousands of distinct CDR3 sequences; about 15% are singletons. Uncontrolled infection, other autoimmune disease, pregnancy and lactation each barred patients from inclusion. At first hyperthyroidism diagnosis, before any ophthalmopathy symptoms, the blood sample was collected. Only a few counts were recorded for this clonotype. The V segment lost 0 bases and the J segment 5 bases; nucleotides outside the gene matches: 7. Per the germline V gene, CDR1 is KGHDR and CDR2 is SFDVKD. There are 18 residues in the CDR3.

This TCR was recovered from a woman aged 25 to 39 with Graves' hyperthyroidism that later progressed to Graves' ophthalmopathy. The rearrangement joins TRBV24-1 to TRBJ2-2, with TRBD2 matching over 11 bases. The sequenced sample consisted of blood. CDR3 coding DNA: TGTGCCACCAGTGATTTGACTAGCGGGAGTTCAGAGACCGGGGAGCTGTTTTTT. Translation: CATSDLTSGSSETGELFF.